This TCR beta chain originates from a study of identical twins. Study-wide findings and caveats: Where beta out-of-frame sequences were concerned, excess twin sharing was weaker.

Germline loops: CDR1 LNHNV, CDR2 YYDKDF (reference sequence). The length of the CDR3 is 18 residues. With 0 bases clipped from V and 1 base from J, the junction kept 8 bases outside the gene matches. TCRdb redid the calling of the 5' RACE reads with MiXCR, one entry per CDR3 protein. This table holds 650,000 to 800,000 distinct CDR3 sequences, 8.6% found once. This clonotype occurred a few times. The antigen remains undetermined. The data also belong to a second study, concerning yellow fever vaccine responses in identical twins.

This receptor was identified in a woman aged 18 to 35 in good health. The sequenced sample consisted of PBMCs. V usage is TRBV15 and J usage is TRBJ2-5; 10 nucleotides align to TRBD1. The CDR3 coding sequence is TGTGCCACCAGCAGAGATCCCTCCGGACAGGGGGTCCAAGAGACCCAGTACTTC. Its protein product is CATSRDPSGQGVQETQYF.